This T cell receptor beta chain was found in a study of T cells in Graves' hyperthyroidism and ophthalmopathy. Many counts were recorded for this clonotype. What it binds is unknown. One end of the junction is discordant with germline, which a read error may explain. The study left out patients who had uncontrolled infection, other autoimmune disease, pregnancy or lactation. The TCR beta CDR3 regions underwent amplification using RNA transcripts as the source. Researchers ran a first-round RT-PCR on the TCR CDR3 using the HTBI primer set. One entry per CDR3 protein results from TCRdb running MiXCR on the multiplex PCR reads. Here the sample spans 550,000 to 700,000 distinct CDR3 sequences, around 46% being singletons. The germline V gene has CDR1 DFQATT and CDR2 SNEGSKA (reference sequence). This CDR3 spans 14 amino acids. Study-level results: Most thyroid clonotypes expanded above 0.001 appeared in blood too.

Sequenced material: peripheral blood or thyroid tissue (not recorded which). This receptor was taken from an adult woman with Graves' disease, either hyperthyroidism or ophthalmopathy (not recorded which). This chain joins TRBV20-1 and TRBJ1-5; perhaps TRBD1 as D (6 bases). The CDR3 spells CSARDRNSNQPQHF. The CDR3 DNA reads TGCAGTGCCAGAGACAGGAATAGCAATCAGCCCCAGCATTTT.